The source of this T cell receptor (beta chain) is a study of PD-1 blockade in classical Hodgkin lymphoma (dated by TCRdb to about 2020). As for the study more broadly: Nivolumab dosing was 3 mg/kg intravenously every 2 weeks, continuing until either disease progression or unacceptable toxicity. The study used CyTOF and TCR beta sequencing to define a peripheral blood immune signature of response to PD-1 blockade in classical Hodgkin lymphoma.

General conclusions and limits of the study: A significant rise by C4D1 was seen in CD4+ but not CD8+ TCR diversity (p=0.0027 vs p=0.16), with the rise being most apparent in complete responders (p=0.02). The study was restricted to a single clinical trial cohort, and the causes of repertoire differences, possibly disease activity or prior therapy, were left undefined. Trial patients achieving complete response had baseline diversity similar to newly diagnosed patients, whereas partial responders and progressors had significantly lower diversity. Patients starting nivolumab less than 1 year after ASCT had lower diversity and were excluded from later analyses to avoid confounding by immune reconstitution. Newly diagnosed patients were reported to have lower baseline TCR diversity than healthy donors, and relapsed/refractory patients were reported to have lower baseline TCR diversity still.

The CDR1 and CDR2 encoded by the germline V gene are SGHTA and FQGTGA. The CDR3, from cysteine to phenylalanine, totals 14 residues. The kept DNA is CDR3 alone, 42 bases in frame from the first base. V and J are truncated by 4 bases and 6 bases respectively, leaving an intervening sequence of 13 bases. The Qiagen DNeasy kit was used to extract genomic DNA from unsorted PBMCs and from the negatively selected CD4+ and CD8+ fractions. Using primers that anneal to V and J segments, immunoSEQ multiplex PCR amplified the TCR beta CDR3 regions. A synthetic immune receptor repertoire was used to minimize amplification bias, and remaining bias was computationally removed after sequencing. The authors processed their data as follows. Repertoire diversity was quantified as the Shannon entropy index using custom Python scripts. Unsorted, CD4+ and CD8+ repertoires were examined separately, except in combined analyses, for which CD4+ and CD8+ sequences were merged in silico. A clone was considered expanded if an increase in frequency of at least 2-fold after treatment relative to C1D1 was found, and a pseudocount of 0.5 was applied to clones undetected at baseline. Singleton clones were defined as clones with 0 or 1 copy at C1D1, and non-singleton clones were defined as clones with 2 or more copies. By matching protein sequences in sorted samples from the same patient, clones expanded in unsorted samples were annotated as CD4+, CD8+ or unknown. Wilcoxon tests on paired samples were used to test diversity changes from C1D1 to C4D1. TCRdb's version of the immuneACCESS table is confined to in-frame rearrangements and falls short of the full clone set. An unresolved V gene accounts for under half of the shortfall where checked; the remainder is of unknown origin. V and J calls and clone size are copied from that table; D and trimming were computed from the DNA. In all, the sample holds roughly 25,000 clones, and about 70% of those were seen once. About 32% of the sample is held by the ten biggest clonotypes.

Comments on this clone: No cognate antigen has been identified for it. One base away there is no much larger clone; base qualities are not given.

The time point tag for this specimen amounts to: cycle 4 day 1 (C4D1), after more than five weeks of nivolumab. Every trial patient had relapsed following autologous stem cell transplantation, and prior brentuximab vedotin exposure was what differed among cohorts A, B and C. The trial cohort comprised approximately 55 patients with relapsed/refractory classical Hodgkin lymphoma whose best overall responses were complete response, partial response or progressive disease. Single-agent nivolumab was administered to trial patients in the multi-cohort phase II CheckMate 205 trial. Best overall response was determined by an independent review committee according to the 2007 International Working Group response criteria. PBMCs from the trial were collected at three points: immediately before nivolumab initiation (C1D1), and during therapy at cycle 2 day 1 and cycle 4 day 1. Peripheral blood was collected in 8 mL Vacutainer Cell Preparation Tubes, from which PBMCs were isolated by centrifugation and then cryopreserved.

The specimen was peripheral blood mononuclear cells (PBMCs), collected before the fourth cycle of nivolumab. The clonotype comes from a human donor with classical Hodgkin lymphoma. The rearranged chain carries TRBV7-3 and TRBJ2-1; TRBD2 is a possible D gene, resting on 7 matching bases. The sequence in DNA is TGTGCCAGCAGCTCTCTCGGGGGGCGCAATGAGCAGTTCTTC. Its coded protein is CASSSLGGRNEQFF.